Listed here is a single T cell receptor (beta chain). This clonotype was detected only a few times. Its antigen remains unidentified. There are no base qualities to consult, and no much larger clone falls within one base. The sample comes from a study of T-cell memory formation after mild COVID-19 (dated by TCRdb to the early 2020s). Background on the whole study: TCR sequence clusters from the two donors were found to be largely donor specific. The cohort comprised two young, previously healthy adult volunteers, one female and one male. T-cell clones expanding and contracting after mild COVID-19 in a couple of donors were tracked by longitudinal TCRalpha and TCRbeta repertoire sequencing.

PBMCs were isolated by Ficoll-Paque density gradient centrifugation. Summary of the overall study and its limitations: The second-wave clones that peaked on day 37 were not confirmed to be SARS-CoV-2 specific. Clones that contracted from day 15 to 85 showed balanced CD4/CD8 phenotypes, whereas a second wave of clones that expanded from day 15 to 37 leaned towards CD4+. Some responding clones were detected in pre-infection memory, which suggested that pre-existing cross-reactive memory T cells had joined the SARS-CoV-2 response. The study included only two mild cases, and larger cohorts that include severe cases with pre-infection samples were judged to be necessary. Contracting CD4+ clones were located mainly in the CM and EM memory subsets, whereas CD8+ clones were found to be enriched in EMRA.

For sequencing, an Illumina NovaSeq 6000 was employed. Using 5'RACE with constant-segment primers, TCRalpha and TCRbeta cDNA libraries were constructed, with sample barcodes and unique molecular identifiers added in the process. RNA was extracted from every sample with Trizol reagent. Library amplification was performed in two PCR steps, and a second sample barcode and Illumina TruSeq adapters were introduced in the second step. Libraries were sequenced on an Illumina NovaSeq with 2 x 150 bp paired-end reads. The source study handled its data this way. With migec v1.2.7, reads were demultiplexed and then collapsed into UMI-guided consensus sequences. Using mixcr v2.1.11, UMI consensuses were aligned to TRA and TRB V and J templates and then assembled into clonotypes. A clonotype was counted as expanded or contracted only when both edgeR and NoisET called the clonotype significant, with the noise models trained on biological replicates. For edgeR calls, a false discovery rate-adjusted p below 0.01 and a log2 fold-change threshold of 1 were applied. As an exploratory analysis of dynamics, max-normalized trajectories of the 1000 most abundant clonotypes were examined by PCA with hierarchical clustering. Each responding clone was given a CD4 or CD8 phenotype based on the CD4+ and CD8+ repertoires, which had been sequenced separately. TCRdb trimmed the raw reads at Q25, called clones with MiXCR and kept productive beta chains. Here each entry gathers all rows of one CDR3 protein and keeps the most common genes and DNA. What appears here as the V and J calls and clone size reflects TCRdb's work, not the paper's. This sample comprises about 560,000 distinct CDR3 sequences, 17% of them detected only once. The ten largest make up about 8.1% of the sample.

The receptor was isolated from an adult woman who had mild COVID-19 (a few samples of this study predate the infection). The sample titles of this study are shuffled in the database, so cell type and time point are left out; the donor was told from shared clones. The sample taken for sequencing was PBMCs or a T cell subset sorted from them (not recorded which).

The CDR3 reads as follows: CSANAGTDYNEQFF. The sequenced DNA is TGCAGTGCGAACGCCGGGACAGATTACAATGAGCAGTTCTTC. The chain was built from TRBV20-1 and TRBJ2-1; TRBD1 lines up with 7 middle nucleotides. The germline V gene encodes CDR1 DFQATT and CDR2 SNEGSKA (reference sequence). V ends up 6 bases short and J 4 bases short, with an unmatched junction base count of 9. The CDR3 sequence holds 14 residues, the cysteine and phenylalanine included. Kept here is only the CDR3 DNA, which spans 42 bases and is read in frame from base 1.